One and the same sample provided the 21 T cell receptor beta chains below, sequenced in a study of chemoradiotherapy in HPV16-positive cancers. Assay used: immunoSEQ multiplex PCR; TCRdb lists only in-frame clones, some missing. Of approximately 10,000 clones listed, approximately 85% are singletons. Source: blood, taken from a patient who underwent chemoradiotherapy. The receptors were gathered from a human donor with HPV-associated anogenital cancer.

This sequence joins TRBV19 and TRBJ1-1; the match to TRBD1 covers 10 bases. CDR1 is LNHDA and CDR2 is SQIVND in the germline V gene (reference sequence). V was clipped by 6 bases and J by 5 bases; unmatched bases: 9. This CDR3 has 15 amino acids. Here the CDR3 DNA reads TGTGCCAGTAGAGACAGGGGGCGCCCGGGTACTGAAGCTTTCTTT. Its protein is CASRDRGRPGTEAFF.

A single count supports this clone. The rearrangement links TRBV9 to TRBJ2-7, with 9 bases lining up with TRBD1. The CDR3 runs to 14 residues. The germline V gene has CDR1 SGDLS and CDR2 YYNGEE. Trimming cost V 3 bases and J 3 bases; bases outside gene matches: 4. CDR3 DNA: TGTGCCAGCAGCGAGCGGACAGGGGACTACGAGCAGTACTTC. This translates into CASSERTGDYEQYF.

This chain links TRBV7-9 with TRBJ2-7; no clear D. The CDR3 spans 12 residues. The V and J ends lost 7 bases and 0 bases respectively, with 7 bases between them. Looked up from germline, CDR1 is SEHNR and CDR2 is FQNEAQ (reference sequence). CDR3 in DNA: TGTGCCAGCACCACAGACTCCTACGAGCAGTACTTC. It translates to CASTTDSYEQYF.

The rearrangement links TRBV7-6 to TRBJ1-6, with D unclear. V lost 5 bases to trimming and J lost 9 bases, with 11 bases between them. CDR1 and CDR2 (germline): SGHVS, FNYEAQ. The CDR3 has 13 amino acids. The CDR3 region has the DNA TGTGCCAGCAGCACCGACACGTCTTCACCCCTCCACTTT. This translates into CASSTDTSSPLHF.

This chain uses TRBV7-6 with TRBJ2-1; D is possibly TRBD2 (5 bases). The CDR3 length is 15 residues. The germline V gene encodes CDR1 SGHVS and CDR2 FNYEAQ. V was clipped by 5 bases and J by 7 bases, with 18 bases between them. The DNA of the CDR3 is TGTGCCAGCAGCCCCGGGTCAGGATCGGGGAATGAGCAGTTCTTC. Protein product: CASSPGSGSGNEQFF.

The gene calls are TRBV4-3 and TRBJ2-5; 8 bases line up with TRBD2. The CDR3 contains 16 residues. In germline, CDR1 is LGHNA, CDR2 YSLEER. V dropped 3 bases and J dropped 1; count of bases not matched to a gene: 7. The CDR3 reads CASSQSGTRAQETQYF. DNA for the CDR3: TGCGCCAGCAGCCAGTCCGGGACTAGGGCCCAAGAGACCCAGTACTTC.

This chain connects TRBV9 to TRBJ1-1; 7 nucleotides match TRBD1. This CDR3 is 13 amino acids long. V lost 4 bases and J lost 1; bases outside the gene matches: 1. Germline V gene data show CDR1 as SGDLS and CDR2 as YYNGEE. In nucleotides, the CDR3 is TGTGCCAGCAGCAGGACAGGGAACACTGAAGCTTTCTTT. Its translation: CASSRTGNTEAFF.

V and J are TRBV7-9 and TRBJ2-1, with D possibly matching TRBD1 (5 bases). Trimming removed 5 bases at V and 4 bases at J, with 9 bases between. Germline loops: CDR1 SEHNR, CDR2 FQNEAQ (reference sequence). The CDR3 consists of 13 residues. The CDR3 here is CASSLDRYNEQFF. CDR3 DNA sequence: TGTGCCAGCAGCCTCGACAGATACAATGAGCAGTTCTTC.

V and J are TRBV6-5 and TRBJ2-2; 13 bases line up with TRBD2. CDR1 MNHEY and CDR2 SVGAGI come from the germline V gene. J was trimmed by 6 bases and V by 5 bases; bases with no gene match: 3. The CDR3 runs to 15 residues. Written as DNA, the CDR3 is TGTGCCAGCAGTACTAGCGGGGGGGCTCCCGGGGAGCTGTTTTTT. Residues: CASSTSGGAPGELFF.

The V call is TRBV18, the J call TRBJ1-3; D is undetermined. Deletions cut 2 bases from V and 0 bases from J, with 8 bases between. CDR1 KGHSH and CDR2 LQKENI come from the germline V gene. The CDR3 is 15 residues long. CDR3 in DNA: TGTGCCAGCTCACCATCCCAGAGCTCTGGAAACACCATATATTTT. Translation: CASSPSQSSGNTIYF.

The chain has TRBV10-3 and TRBJ1-2; TRBD1 aligns across 7 bases. The germline V gene has CDR1 ENHRY and CDR2 SYGVKD. V lost 10 bases and J lost 3; bases outside the gene matches: 11. The CDR3 spans 14 residues. The CDR3 here is CATNMDRTDYGYTF. The DNA for the CDR3 is TGTGCCACCAACATGGACAGGACAGACTATGGCTACACCTTC.

The chain employs TRBV30 and TRBJ2-3; tentative D call: TRBD2 (6 bases). CDR3 length: 12 amino acids. The V and J ends lost 3 bases and 8 bases respectively, with 12 bases between them. Germline values: CDR1 GTSNPN, CDR2 SVGIG (reference sequence). The chain's CDR3 is CAWRSGDGTQYF. The CDR3 DNA is TGTGCCTGGAGGTCGGGGGACGGTACGCAGTATTTT.

The chain uses TRBV30 and TRBJ2-7; 12 bases line up with TRBD2. Germline V gene data show CDR1 as GTSNPN and CDR2 as SVGIG (reference sequence). V shed 4 bases, J shed 3 bases, and the junction held 16 bases outside the gene matches. This CDR3 has 18 amino acids. Here the CDR3 reads CAWTVTSGGPAKLYEQYF. The CDR3, as DNA: TGTGCCTGGACCGTGACTAGCGGGGGACCCGCCAAGCTCTACGAGCAGTACTTC.

This chain uses TRBV5-4 with TRBJ2-7, with 7 nucleotides matching TRBD1. Germline assignment: CDR1 SGHNT and CDR2 YYREEE (reference sequence). CDR3 size: 14 residues. V was pared by 5 bases and J by 0 bases, with 5 bases of the junction left unmatched. CDR3 region: CASSRQGFSYEQYF. CDR3 bases: TGTGCCAGCAGTCGACAGGGATTCTCCTACGAGCAGTACTTC.

The chain joins TRBV5-6 to TRBJ2-7, with 10 bases lining up with TRBD2. The CDR3 runs 15 residues. Germline assignment: CDR1 SGHDT and CDR2 YYEEEE. Trimming removed 2 bases from V and 3 bases from J; junction bases left unmatched: 5. CDR3 sequence reads: CASSLGTSGDYEQYF. Written as DNA, the CDR3 is TGTGCCAGCAGCTTAGGCACTAGCGGGGACTACGAGCAGTACTTC.

V gene TRBV2 combines with J gene TRBJ2-7; D perhaps matches TRBD1 (5 bases). Trimming removed 7 bases from V and 3 bases from J, with 13 bases in between. Germline V gene data show CDR1 as SNHLY and CDR2 as FYNNEI. This CDR3 comprises 13 residues. The CDR3 sequence is CASNRQNDYEQYF. For the CDR3, the DNA is TGTGCCAGCAATCGACAGAACGACTACGAGCAGTACTTC. Combining the CDR3 with reference TRBV2 and TRBJ2-7 gives the whole variable domain EPEVTQTPSHQVTQMGQEVILRCVPISNHLYFYWYRQILGQKVEFLVSFYNNEISEKSEIFDDQFSVERPDGSNFTLKIRSTKLEDSAMYFCASNRQNDYEQYFGPGTRLTVT.

Regarding this clone: Other DNA sequences in the same sample also yield this CDR3. The genes are TRBV5-1 and TRBJ1-6, with TRBD1 as a possible D gene (6 bases). Trimming took 0 bases from V and 7 from J, leaving 8 bases between them. The CDR3 consists of 14 residues. CDR1 is SGHRS, CDR2 YFSETQ, per germline. The CDR3 DNA reads TGCGCCAGCAGCTTGGCAGGGGTGAATTCACCCCTCCACTTT. Amino acid sequence: CASSLAGVNSPLHF.

The J gene is TRBJ2-7, the V gene TRBV2; D could derive from TRBD1 or TRBD2 (5 bases each). The CDR3 length is 15 residues. V dropped 0 bases and J dropped 2 bases, with 11 bases sitting between them. Germline CDR1 SNHLY, CDR2 FYNNEI. The CDR3 DNA is TGTGCCAGCAGTGAAGCGCCGGGGCCAACCTACGAGCAGTACTTC. Protein: CASSEAPGPTYEQYF.

CDR3 DNA sequence: TGCGCCAGCAGCTTGCAACCGGGACAGGTTGGCTACACCTTC. The encoded protein is CASSLQPGQVGYTF. V and J are TRBV5-1 and TRBJ1-2; 8 nucleotides agree with TRBD1. This CDR3 has 14 amino acids. V lost 1 base to trimming and J lost 7 bases; unmatched junction nucleotides: 6. Germline assignment: CDR1 SGHRS and CDR2 YFSETQ.

CDR3 amino acids: CASSYGATEAFF. CDR3 in DNA: TGTGCCAGCAGTTACGGGGCCACTGAAGCTTTCTTT. This chain joins TRBV6-5 and TRBJ1-1, with D perhaps TRBD1 (5 bases). CDR1 is MNHEY and CDR2 is SVGAGI in the germline V gene. The CDR3 has 12 residues. Trimming took off 2 bases at V and 4 bases at J, with 5 bases between the two ends.

This rearrangement joins TRBV6-5 to TRBJ1-4; D may be TRBD1 (5 bases). From germline, CDR1 is MNHEY and CDR2 SVGAGI. This CDR3 region has 15 residues. V was cut by 3 bases and J by 7 bases, with 15 bases left in between. The CDR3 DNA reads as TGTGCCAGCAGTTATCTCGGCCCCACAGGTGAAAAACTGTTTTTT. Protein product: CASSYLGPTGEKLFF.